The clone carrying this TCR beta chain occurred a few times. The data were taken from a study of blood T cell repertoires in COVID-19. The overall study: Nucleic acid was either cDNA or gDNA, and it came from T cells, B-cell-depleted T cells, or PBMCs.

CDR1 KGHSH and CDR2 LQKENI come from the germline V gene. The CDR3 totals 14 residues. Trimming pared 2 bases from V and 8 bases from J, leaving 10 bases between. Data came from immunoSEQ multiplex PCR; TCRdb stores just in-frame clones and leaves some out. The table has 280,000 or so clones, under 90% seen once. The receptor was isolated from a woman aged 50 to 60 who had recovered from COVID-19. The specimen was peripheral blood. The chain uses TRBV18 and TRBJ1-6, with D possibly matching TRBD1 (6 bases). CDR3 amino acids: CASSPTQGDSPLHF. The DNA for the CDR3 is TGTGCCAGCTCACCAACACAGGGAGATTCACCCCTCCACTTT.